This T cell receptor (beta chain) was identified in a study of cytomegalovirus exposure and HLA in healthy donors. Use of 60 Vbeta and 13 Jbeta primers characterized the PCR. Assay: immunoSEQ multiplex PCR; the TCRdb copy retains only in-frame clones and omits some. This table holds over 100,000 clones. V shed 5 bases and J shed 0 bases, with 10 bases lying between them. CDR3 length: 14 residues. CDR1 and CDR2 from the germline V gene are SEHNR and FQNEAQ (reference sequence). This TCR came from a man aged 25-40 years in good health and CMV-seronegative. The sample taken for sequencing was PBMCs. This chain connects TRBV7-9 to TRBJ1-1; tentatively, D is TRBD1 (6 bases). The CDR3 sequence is CASSRGQMNTEAFF. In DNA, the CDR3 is TGTGCCAGCAGCAGAGGACAGATGAACACTGAAGCTTTCTTT.